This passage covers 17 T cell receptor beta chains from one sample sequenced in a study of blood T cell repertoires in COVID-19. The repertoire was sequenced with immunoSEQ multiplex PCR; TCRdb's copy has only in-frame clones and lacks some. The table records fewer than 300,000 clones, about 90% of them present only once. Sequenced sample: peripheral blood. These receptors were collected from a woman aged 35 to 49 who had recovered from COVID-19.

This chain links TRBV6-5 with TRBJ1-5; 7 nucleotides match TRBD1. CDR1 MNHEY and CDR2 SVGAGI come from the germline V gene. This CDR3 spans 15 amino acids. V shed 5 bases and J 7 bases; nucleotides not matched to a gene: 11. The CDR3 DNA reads TGTGCCAGCAGTCCCATACAGGGGTTCGACCAGCCCCAGCATTTT. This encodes CASSPIQGFDQPQHF.

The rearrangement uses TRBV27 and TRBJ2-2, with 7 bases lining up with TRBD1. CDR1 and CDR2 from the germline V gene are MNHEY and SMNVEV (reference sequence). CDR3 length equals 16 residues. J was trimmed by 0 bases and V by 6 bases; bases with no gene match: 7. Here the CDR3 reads CASSRDSETNTGELFF. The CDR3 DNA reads TGTGCCAGCAGCAGGGACAGTGAGACGAACACCGGGGAGCTGTTTTTT.

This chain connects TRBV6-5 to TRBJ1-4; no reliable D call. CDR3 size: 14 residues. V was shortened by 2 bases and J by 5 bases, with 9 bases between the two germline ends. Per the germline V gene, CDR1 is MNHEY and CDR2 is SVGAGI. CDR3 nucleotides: TGTGCCAGCAGTTACGGGCAGCCGAATGAAAAACTGTTTTTT. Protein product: CASSYGQPNEKLFF.

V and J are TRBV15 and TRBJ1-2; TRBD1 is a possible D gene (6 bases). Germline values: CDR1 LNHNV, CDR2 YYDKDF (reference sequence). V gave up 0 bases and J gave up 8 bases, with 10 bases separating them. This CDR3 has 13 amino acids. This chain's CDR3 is CATSRDRGQGYTF. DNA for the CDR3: TGTGCCACCAGCAGAGACAGGGGACAAGGCTACACCTTC.

Written as DNA, the CDR3 is TGTGCCAGCAGCTGGGCCCTACACTCCGAAGCTTTCTTT. Its protein product is CASSWALHSEAFF. The chain couples TRBV7-9 to TRBJ1-1; no reliable D call. The V gene lost 4 bases and the J gene lost 8 bases, with 14 bases spanning the gap. The germline CDR1 and CDR2 sequences are SEHNR and FQNEAQ (reference sequence). The CDR3 covers 13 residues.

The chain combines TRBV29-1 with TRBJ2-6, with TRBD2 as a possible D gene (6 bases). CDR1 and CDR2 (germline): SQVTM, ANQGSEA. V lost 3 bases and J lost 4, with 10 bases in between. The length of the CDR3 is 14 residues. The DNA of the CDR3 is TGCAGCGTTGAGGGCGGGGCCGGGGCCAACGTCCTGACTTTC. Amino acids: CSVEGGAGANVLTF. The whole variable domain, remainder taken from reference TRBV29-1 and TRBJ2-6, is SAVISQKPSRDICQRGTSLTIQCQVDSQVTMMFWYRQQPGQSLTLIATANQGSEATYESGFVIDKFPISRPNLTFSTLTVSNMSPEDSSIYLCSVEGGAGANVLTFGAGSRLTVL.

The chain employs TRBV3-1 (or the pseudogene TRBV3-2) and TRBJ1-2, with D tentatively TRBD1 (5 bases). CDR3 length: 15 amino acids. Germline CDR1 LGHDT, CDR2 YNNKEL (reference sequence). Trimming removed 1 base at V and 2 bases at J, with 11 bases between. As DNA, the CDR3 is TGTGCCAGCAGCCAAGGTCGCAGGGAAAACTATGGCTACACCTTC. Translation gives CASSQGRRENYGYTF.

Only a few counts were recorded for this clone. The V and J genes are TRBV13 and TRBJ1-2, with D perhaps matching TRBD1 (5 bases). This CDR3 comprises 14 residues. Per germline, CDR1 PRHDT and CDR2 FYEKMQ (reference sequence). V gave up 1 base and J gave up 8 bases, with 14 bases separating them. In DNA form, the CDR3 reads TGTGCCAGCAGCTTAGTGTCCGGGGGAGGCGGCTACACCTTC. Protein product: CASSLVSGGGGYTF.

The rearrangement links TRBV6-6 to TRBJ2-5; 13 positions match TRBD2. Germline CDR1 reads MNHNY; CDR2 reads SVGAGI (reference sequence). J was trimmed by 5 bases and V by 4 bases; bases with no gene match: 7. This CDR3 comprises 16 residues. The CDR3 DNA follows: TGTGCCAGCAGTTCACTAGCGGGGGGGCCGTGGGAGACCCAGTACTTC. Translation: CASSSLAGGPWETQYF.

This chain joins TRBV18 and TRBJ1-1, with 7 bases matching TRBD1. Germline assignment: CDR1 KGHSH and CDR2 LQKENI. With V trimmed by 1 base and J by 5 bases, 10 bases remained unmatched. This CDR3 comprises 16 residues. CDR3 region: CASSPLEVFRGTEAFF. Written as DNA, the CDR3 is TGTGCCAGCTCACCACTCGAGGTATTCAGGGGGACTGAAGCTTTCTTT.

The CDR3 protein is CASSQGTGPDREQFF. CDR3 bases: TGCGCCAGCAGCCAGGGGACAGGGCCAGACAGGGAGCAGTTCTTC. This chain links TRBV5-1 with TRBJ2-1; 9 bases are a match to TRBD1. J lost 10 bases, V lost 4 bases, and 12 bases had no gene match. The germline CDR1 and CDR2 sequences are SGHRS and YFSETQ. This CDR3 is built from 15 residues.

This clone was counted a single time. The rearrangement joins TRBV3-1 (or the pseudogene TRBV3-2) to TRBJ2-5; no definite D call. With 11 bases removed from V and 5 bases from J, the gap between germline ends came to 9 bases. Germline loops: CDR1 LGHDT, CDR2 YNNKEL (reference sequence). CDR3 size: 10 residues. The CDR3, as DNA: TGTGCCCCCCCCCTGGAGACCCAGTACTTC. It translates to CAPPLETQYF.

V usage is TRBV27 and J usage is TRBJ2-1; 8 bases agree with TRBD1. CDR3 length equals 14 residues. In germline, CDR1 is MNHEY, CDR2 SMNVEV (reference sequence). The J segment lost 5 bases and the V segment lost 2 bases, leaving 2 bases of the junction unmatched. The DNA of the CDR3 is TGTGCCAGCAGTTTAAGGGACAGGAACAATGAGCAGTTCTTC. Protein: CASSLRDRNNEQFF.

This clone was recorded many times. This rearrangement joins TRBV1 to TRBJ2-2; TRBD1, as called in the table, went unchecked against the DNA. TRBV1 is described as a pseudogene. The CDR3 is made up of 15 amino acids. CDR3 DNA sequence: TGCACCAGCAGCCAGCCCACAAAGAACACCGGGGAGCTGTTTTTT. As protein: CTSSQPTKNTGELFF.

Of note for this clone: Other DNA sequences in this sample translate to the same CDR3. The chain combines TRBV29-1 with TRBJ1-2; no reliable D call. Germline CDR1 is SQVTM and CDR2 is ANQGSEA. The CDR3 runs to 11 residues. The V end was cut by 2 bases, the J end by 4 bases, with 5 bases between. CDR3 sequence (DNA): TGCAGCGTTGAATCCGGCTATGGCTACACCTTC. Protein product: CSVESGYGYTF.

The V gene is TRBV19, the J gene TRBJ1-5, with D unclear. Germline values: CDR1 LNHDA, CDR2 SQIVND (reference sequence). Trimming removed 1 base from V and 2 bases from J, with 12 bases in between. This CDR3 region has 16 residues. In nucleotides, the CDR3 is TGTGCCAGTAGTATAGGACGGTGGGAGGGCAATCAGCCCCAGCATTTT. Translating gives CASSIGRWEGNQPQHF.

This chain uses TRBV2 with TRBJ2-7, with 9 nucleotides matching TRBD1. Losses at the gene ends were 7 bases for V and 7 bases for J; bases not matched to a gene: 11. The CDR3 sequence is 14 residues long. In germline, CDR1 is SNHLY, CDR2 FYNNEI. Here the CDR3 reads CASKGTGTLGEQYF. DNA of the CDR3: TGTGCCAGCAAGGGGACAGGGACTCTGGGGGAGCAGTACTTC.